This T cell receptor (beta chain) was sequenced during a study of blood T cells in healthy people across ages. The germline V gene encodes CDR1 ENHRY and CDR2 SYGVKD. V was clipped by 0 bases and J by 9 bases, with 6 bases between them. CDR3 length: 13 residues. The second PCR ran about 6 to 12 cycles with a sample-barcoded 5' primer and J-beta primers. TCRdb fed the 5' RACE reads into MiXCR, producing one record per CDR3 protein. Among roughly 1,500,000 distinct CDR3 sequences, roughly 32% were seen once, and the ten largest hold approximately 10%. The material sequenced was blood. This clonotype was sampled from a woman in her thirties in good health. This chain links TRBV10-3 with TRBJ1-6; D is undetermined. The CDR3 loop reads CAISESAGSPLHF. The CDR3 DNA reads TGTGCCATCAGTGAGTCAGCGGGTTCACCCCTCCACTTT.